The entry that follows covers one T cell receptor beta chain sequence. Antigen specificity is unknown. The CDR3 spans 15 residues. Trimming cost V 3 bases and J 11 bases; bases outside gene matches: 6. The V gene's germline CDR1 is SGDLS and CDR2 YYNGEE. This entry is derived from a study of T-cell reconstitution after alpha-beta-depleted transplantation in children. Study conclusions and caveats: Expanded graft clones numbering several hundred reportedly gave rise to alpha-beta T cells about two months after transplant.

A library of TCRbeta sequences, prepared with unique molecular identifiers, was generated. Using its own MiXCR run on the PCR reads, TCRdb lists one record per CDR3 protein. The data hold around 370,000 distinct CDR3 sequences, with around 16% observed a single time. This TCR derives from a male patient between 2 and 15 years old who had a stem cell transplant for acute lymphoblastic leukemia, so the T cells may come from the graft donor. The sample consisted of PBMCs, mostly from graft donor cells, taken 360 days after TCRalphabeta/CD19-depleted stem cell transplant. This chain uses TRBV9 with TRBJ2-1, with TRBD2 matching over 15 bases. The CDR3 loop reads CASSGPGTSGRQQFF. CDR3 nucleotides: TGTGCCAGCAGCGGCCCCGGGACTAGCGGGAGGCAGCAGTTCTTC.